A single sample is the source of the 27 T cell receptor beta chains below, sequenced in a study of blood T cell repertoires in COVID-19. TCRdb's copy holds only in-frame clones and misses some; the assay was immunoSEQ multiplex PCR. The top ten clones hold 7.8% of a sample with some 500,000 clones, 85% to 90% of them seen once. The sequenced sample consisted of peripheral blood. These receptors originate from a woman between 45 and 65 years old with COVID-19, enrolled during active disease.

This chain connects TRBV19 to TRBJ2-1; the D gene is possibly TRBD2 (5 bases). In germline, CDR1 is LNHDA, CDR2 SQIVND (reference sequence). The ends were cut back, 5 bases at V and 8 bases at J, with 13 bases in the middle. The CDR3 has 13 residues. The CDR3 sequence: CASSSYPRDEQFF. CDR3 coding DNA: TGTGCCAGTAGTTCCTACCCGAGGGATGAGCAGTTCTTC.

V and J are TRBV6-5 and TRBJ1-1, with D possibly being TRBD1 (5 bases). The CDR3 consists of 13 residues. The V and J ends lost 10 bases and 5 bases respectively, with 17 bases between them. Germline V CDR1 and CDR2: MNHEY, SVGAGI. The DNA of the CDR3 is TGTGCCACCATAATAGGTCAGGGAACTGAAGCTTTCTTT. As protein: CATIIGQGTEAFF.

The rearrangement uses TRBV5-1 and TRBJ1-1; D unclear. V was trimmed by 5 bases and J by 4 bases, leaving 12 bases between them. The germline V gene has CDR1 SGHRS and CDR2 YFSETQ. The CDR3 has 13 amino acids. The CDR3 DNA reads as TGCGCCAGCAGGCCTACCGTAGCCACTGAAGCTTTCTTT. This sequence encodes CASRPTVATEAFF.

V is TRBV5-1 and J is TRBJ2-5; D gene uncertain. The CDR3 extends over 16 amino acids. Germline assignment: CDR1 SGHRS and CDR2 YFSETQ. The ends were cut back, 2 bases at V and 5 bases at J, with 19 bases in the middle. The CDR3: CASSFQPDSRSETQYF. The CDR3 DNA reads TGCGCCAGCAGCTTTCAACCCGACTCACGATCGGAGACCCAGTACTTC. Full variable domain (missing parts from reference TRBV5-1 and TRBJ2-5): KAGVTQTPRYLIKTRGQQVTLSCSPISGHRSVSWYQQTPGQGLQFLFEYFSETQRNKGNFPGRFSGRQFSNSRSEMNVSTLELGDSALYLCASSFQPDSRSETQYFGPGTRLLVL.

CDR3 coding DNA: TGTGCCAGCAGTTACTCGACAGGGTCTAATCGGTACTTC. This translates into CASSYSTGSNRYF. The chain couples TRBV6-5 to TRBJ2-7, with 7 bases that match TRBD1. CDR3 size: 13 residues. Germline CDR1 and CDR2: MNHEY and SVGAGI. The junction had 8 bases not matched to a gene; V was cut back by 0 bases and J by 12 bases.

This clone was recorded only once. V usage is TRBV2 and J usage is TRBJ2-1; maybe TRBD1 (6 bases). From germline, CDR1 is SNHLY and CDR2 FYNNEI. The CDR3 consists of 14 residues. With 6 bases removed from V and 9 bases from J, the gap between germline ends came to 18 bases. The CDR3 DNA reads TGTGCCAGCAGCCATATCGACAGGTCCGGTGAGCAGTTCTTC. Translation: CASSHIDRSGEQFF.

The J gene is TRBJ1-6, the V gene TRBV7-6, with D maybe TRBD1 (5 bases). Germline CDR1 is SGHVS and CDR2 is FNYEAQ. The ends were cut back, 6 bases at V and 7 bases at J, with 22 bases in the middle. The CDR3 has 17 amino acids. Here the CDR3 reads CASSSGIRQSTNSPLHF. In nucleotides, the CDR3 is TGTGCCAGCAGTTCAGGAATTAGACAGAGCACAAATTCACCCCTCCACTTT. Based on the CDR3 plus reference TRBV7-6 and TRBJ1-6, the full variable domain is GAGVSQSPRYKVTKRGQDVALRCDPISGHVSLYWYRQALGQGPEFLTYFNYEAQQDKSGLPNDRFSAERPEGSISTLTIQRTEQRDSAMYRCASSSGIRQSTNSPLHFGNGTRLTVT.

The chain joins TRBV28 to TRBJ2-5, with 13 bases that match TRBD2. The germline V gene encodes CDR1 MDHEN and CDR2 SYDVKM. The CDR3 extends over 16 amino acids. With 8 bases clipped from V and 7 bases from J, the junction kept 13 bases outside the gene matches. Here the CDR3 reads CASSTSGGLKLGTQYF. The DNA of the CDR3 is TGTGCCAGCTCGACTAGCGGGGGGCTCAAACTCGGGACCCAGTACTTC.

This clone was detected only once. The CDR3 nucleotides are TGTGCCAGCAGCCAAGTTGCGGGGGACGAGACCCAGTACTTC. It encodes CASSQVAGDETQYF. The chain uses TRBV4-2 and TRBJ2-5, with 7 bases identical to TRBD2. The trim removed 1 base at V and 5 bases at J, leaving 4 bases unmatched. CDR1 and CDR2 from the germline V gene are LGHNA and YNFKEQ. There are 14 residues in the CDR3.

The chain combines TRBV10-3 with TRBJ1-4; no clear D. Germline V lookup: CDR1 ENHRY, CDR2 SYGVKD. Trimming stripped 10 bases from V and 7 bases from J, with 19 bases between. There are 14 residues in the CDR3. CDR3 protein: CATWLGGRGEKLFF. CDR3 coding DNA: TGTGCCACCTGGTTAGGAGGGCGGGGTGAAAAACTGTTTTTT.

Note on this clone: At one boundary the junction diverges from the germline segment, which might be a read error. The V call is TRBV9, the J call TRBJ1-1; 9 bases match TRBD1. Germline assignment: CDR1 SGDLS and CDR2 YYNGEE. The CDR3 covers 13 residues. In nucleotides, the CDR3 is TGTGCCAGCAGCGGCGGACAGGGGCCTTATCTGATCTTT. This encodes CASSGGQGPYLIF.

The genes are TRBV2 and TRBJ2-2; 16 positions match TRBD2. V dropped 4 bases and J dropped 6; count of bases not matched to a gene: 11. Germline CDR1 and CDR2: SNHLY and FYNNEI. The CDR3 consists of 19 residues. The DNA of the CDR3 is TGTGCCAGCAGTGCGGAGGGACTAGCGGGGGGGCGAGTCGCCGGGGAGCTGTTTTTT. It encodes CASSAEGLAGGRVAGELFF.

The chain links TRBV2 to TRBJ1-1; TRBD1 matches 8 bases. Germline lookup yields CDR1 SNHLY and CDR2 FYNNEI. The J segment lost 5 bases and the V segment lost 4 bases, leaving 3 bases of the junction unmatched. The CDR3 runs 13 residues. The CDR3 coding sequence is TGTGCCAGCAGTGCCACAGGGGGAACTGAAGCTTTCTTT. Translating it yields CASSATGGTEAFF.

The chain uses TRBV24-1 and TRBJ1-2; 7 bases are shared with TRBD1. Per the germline V gene, CDR1 is KGHDR and CDR2 is SFDVKD. The CDR3 totals 13 residues. With 3 bases clipped from V and 10 bases from J, the junction kept 7 bases outside the gene matches. CDR3 coding DNA: TGTGCCACCAGTGATCCCGGACAGGTGGACTACACCTTC. Its protein is CATSDPGQVDYTF.

In DNA, the CDR3 is TGTGCCAGCAGTGTTAACCGAAACTCGAATGAAAAACTGTTTTTT. Its protein is CASSVNRNSNEKLFF. The chain combines TRBV2 with TRBJ1-4; D not certain. Germline V lookup: CDR1 SNHLY, CDR2 FYNNEI. V was cut by 4 bases and J by 5 bases, with 14 bases left in between. The CDR3 spans 15 residues.

This clone was recorded only once. The chain employs TRBV9 and TRBJ1-4; TRBD1 matches at 8 bases. The CDR3 loop spans 15 amino acids. The junction had 7 bases not matched to a gene; V was cut back by 3 bases and J by 6 bases. Per germline, CDR1 SGDLS and CDR2 YYNGEE. DNA of the CDR3: TGTGCCAGCAGCGGTGACAGGGGTTTCGATGAAAAACTGTTTTTT. This encodes CASSGDRGFDEKLFF.

The V and J genes are TRBV19 and TRBJ2-1; TRBD2 is a possible D gene (6 bases). Germline values: CDR1 LNHDA, CDR2 SQIVND (reference sequence). This CDR3 comprises 15 residues. V lost 2 bases, J lost 6 bases, and 14 bases lay in between. In nucleotides, the CDR3 is TGTGCCAGTAGTATAAGCCGGGGGAACGGCAATGAGCAGTTCTTC. Residues: CASSISRGNGNEQFF.

The chain carries TRBV19 and TRBJ1-4; D not resolved. Trimming removed 1 base at V and 6 bases at J, with 9 bases between. The CDR3 extends over 14 amino acids. Germline CDR1 and CDR2: LNHDA and SQIVND (reference sequence). Written as DNA, the CDR3 is TGTGCCAGTAGTATAGGACGGGGAGATGAAAAACTGTTTTTT. Translating it yields CASSIGRGDEKLFF.

The chain has TRBV5-1 and TRBJ2-2; 8 bases fit TRBD1. Germline assignment: CDR1 SGHRS and CDR2 YFSETQ. The CDR3 is made up of 15 amino acids. V shed 2 bases and J 6 bases; nucleotides not matched to a gene: 6. The CDR3 sequence is CASSLGQGLAGELFF. The CDR3 region has the DNA TGCGCCAGCAGCTTAGGACAGGGCTTGGCCGGGGAGCTGTTTTTT.

This chain joins TRBV28 and TRBJ1-3; D gene ambiguous. V lost 5 bases to trimming and J lost 5 bases, with 13 bases between them. Germline values: CDR1 MDHEN, CDR2 SYDVKM. The CDR3 is 14 residues long. For the CDR3, the DNA is TGTGCCAGCAGTCCCCCCCCTCTAAGAAACACCATATATTTT. Protein sequence: CASSPPPLRNTIYF.

The rearrangement joins TRBV27 to TRBJ2-7; 9 positions match TRBD1. The CDR3 contains 13 residues. CDR1 is MNHEY and CDR2 is SMNVEV in the germline V gene (reference sequence). V shed 4 bases, J shed 5 bases, and the junction held 3 bases outside the gene matches. In DNA form, the CDR3 reads TGTGCCAGCAGTTGGGACAGGGCGGACGAGCAGTACTTC. Residues: CASSWDRADEQYF.

J is TRBJ1-1 and V is TRBV5-1; no clear D gene. This CDR3 has 15 residues. The ends were cut back, 7 bases at V and 5 bases at J, with 21 bases in the middle. Germline loops: CDR1 SGHRS, CDR2 YFSETQ. CDR3 in amino acids: CASCPVVGAGTEAFF. CDR3 nucleotide sequence: TGCGCCAGCTGCCCGGTGGTAGGCGCGGGGACTGAAGCTTTCTTT.

The chain joins TRBV2 to TRBJ2-3; 10 nucleotides agree with TRBD1. CDR1 is SNHLY and CDR2 is FYNNEI in the germline V gene. CDR3 length: 16 amino acids. The V and J ends lost 4 bases and 6 bases, in that order; junction bases with no gene match: 10. The CDR3 nucleotides are TGTGCCAGCAGTGGACCAGGACAGGGGGTGGTTGATACGCAGTATTTT. It specifies CASSGPGQGVVDTQYF. Full variable domain (missing parts from reference TRBV2 and TRBJ2-3): EPEVTQTPSHQVTQMGQEVILRCVPISNHLYFYWYRQILGQKVEFLVSFYNNEISEKSEIFDDQFSVERPDGSNFTLKIRSTKLEDSAMYFCASSGPGQGVVDTQYFGPGTRLTVL.

The genes are TRBV4-1 and TRBJ1-2; D is unclear. Trimming shortened V by 0 bases and J by 1 base, and 3 bases separated the two germline ends. This CDR3 spans 13 amino acids. The germline gives CDR1 MGHRA, CDR2 YSYEKL. CDR3 sequence reads: CASSQDINYGYTF. DNA for the CDR3: TGCGCCAGCAGCCAAGACATTAACTATGGCTACACCTTC.

This sequence joins TRBV19 and TRBJ1-4; TRBD1 matches at 7 bases. The V gene end was trimmed by 6 bases and the J gene end by 5 bases; junction bases not matched to a gene: 15. The germline CDR1 and CDR2 sequences are LNHDA and SQIVND (reference sequence). The CDR3 loop spans 17 amino acids. CDR3 amino acids: CASRNTRDSAINEKLFF. CDR3 coding DNA: TGTGCCAGTAGGAATACCCGGGACAGCGCAATCAATGAAAAACTGTTTTTT.

V usage is TRBV7-9 and J usage is TRBJ2-2; a weak D match, TRBD1 (6 bases). Germline lookup yields CDR1 SEHNR and CDR2 FQNEAQ (reference sequence). V was clipped by 2 bases and J by 5 bases, with 9 bases between them. This CDR3 is built from 14 residues. In DNA, the CDR3 is TGTGCCAGCAGCTTACAAGGACAGACCGGGGAGCTGTTTTTT. Encoded protein: CASSLQGQTGELFF.

V gene TRBV3-1 (or the pseudogene TRBV3-2) combines with J gene TRBJ1-6; D not certain. There are 13 residues in the CDR3. V was clipped by 4 bases and J by 7 bases, with 8 bases between them. Per germline, CDR1 LGHDT and CDR2 YNNKEL (reference sequence). Written as DNA, the CDR3 is TGTGCCAGCAGCCGAGGAGGCAATTCACCCCTCCACTTT. This codes for CASSRGGNSPLHF.